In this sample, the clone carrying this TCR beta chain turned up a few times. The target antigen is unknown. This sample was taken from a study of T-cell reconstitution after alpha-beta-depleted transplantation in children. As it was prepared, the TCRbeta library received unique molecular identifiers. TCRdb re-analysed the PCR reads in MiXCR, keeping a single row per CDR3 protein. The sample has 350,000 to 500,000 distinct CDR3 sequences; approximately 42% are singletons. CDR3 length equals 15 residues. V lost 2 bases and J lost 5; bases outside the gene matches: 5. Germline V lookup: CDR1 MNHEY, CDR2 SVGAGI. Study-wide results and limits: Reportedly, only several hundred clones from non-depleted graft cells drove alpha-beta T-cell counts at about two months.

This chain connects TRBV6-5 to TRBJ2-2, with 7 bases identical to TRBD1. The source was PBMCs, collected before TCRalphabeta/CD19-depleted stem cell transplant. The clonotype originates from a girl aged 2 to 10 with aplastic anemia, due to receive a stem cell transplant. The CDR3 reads CASSYPTGITGELFF. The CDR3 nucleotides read TGTGCCAGCAGTTACCCGACAGGGATTACCGGGGAGCTGTTTTTT.